This T cell receptor (beta chain) is drawn from a study of shared clonotypes between healthy human individuals. Clones were sequenced by immunoSEQ multiplex PCR, and TCRdb holds only the in-frame ones, with some missing. The sample contains around 2.1 million clones, about 92% of which appear only once. Positively selected for CCR7, the CD45RO-negative cells used as naive CD8 cells excluded terminally differentiated effector memory CD45RA+ cells. This clonotype originated in a man between 18 and 29 years old in good health. Some clones in this sample may be carry-over from other donors' samples. Sequencing used naive CD8+ T cells from PBMCs.

The CDR3 DNA follows: TGTGCCAGCAGCACCCGGACAGGGGATGGGGATACGCAGTATTTT. Translating gives CASSTRTGDGDTQYF. The chain combines TRBV9 with TRBJ2-3; 9 bases are shared with TRBD1. The CDR3 consists of 15 residues. V dropped 4 bases and J dropped 6; count of bases not matched to a gene: 9. Germline V gene sequence: CDR1 SGDLS, CDR2 YYNGEE.